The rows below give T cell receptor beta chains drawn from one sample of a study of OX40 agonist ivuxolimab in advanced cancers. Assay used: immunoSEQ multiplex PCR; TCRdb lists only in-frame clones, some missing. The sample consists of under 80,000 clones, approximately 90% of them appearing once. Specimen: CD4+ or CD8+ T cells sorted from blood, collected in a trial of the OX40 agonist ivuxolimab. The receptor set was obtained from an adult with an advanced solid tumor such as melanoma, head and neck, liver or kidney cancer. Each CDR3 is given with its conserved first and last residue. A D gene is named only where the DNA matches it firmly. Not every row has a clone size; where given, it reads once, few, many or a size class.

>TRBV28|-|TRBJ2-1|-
TGTGCCAGCAGTTGGGGCGGTCGGGGCAAGGGTAATGAGCAGTTCTTC
CASSWGGRGKGNEQFF
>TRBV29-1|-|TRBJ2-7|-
TGCAGCGTTCGTTGGACGAGCGAGCAGTACTTC
CSVRWTSEQYF
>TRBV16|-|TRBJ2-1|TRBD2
TGTGCCAGCAGCCAATCCTACGGGAGGGCGAACAATGAGCAGTTCTTC
CASSQSYGRANNEQFF
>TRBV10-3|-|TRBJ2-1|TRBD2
TGTGCCATCAGTGACCTAGCGGGAGACGATGAGCAGTTCTTC
CAISDLAGDDEQFF
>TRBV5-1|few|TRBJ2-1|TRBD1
TGCGCCAGCAGCTTAAATGTCCGGGACAGGTCTCTCCATGAGCAGTTCTTC
CASSLNVRDRSLHEQFF
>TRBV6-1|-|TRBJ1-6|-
TGTGCCAGCACTTTGGAGCTAAATATGAGGTCACCCCTCCACTTT
CASTLELNMRSPLHF
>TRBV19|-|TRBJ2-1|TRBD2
TGTGCCAGTAGGCCGGGACTAGCGGGGAGATTGAACAATGAGCAGTTCTTC
CASRPGLAGRLNNEQFF
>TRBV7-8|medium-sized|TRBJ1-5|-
TGTGCCAGCAATAACGGGGTATTCAATCAGCCCCAGCATTTT
CASNNGVFNQPQHF
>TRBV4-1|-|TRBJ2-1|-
TGCGCCAGCAGCCAAGATATGCGAACGCTTAGGGAGCAGTTCTTC
CASSQDMRTLREQFF
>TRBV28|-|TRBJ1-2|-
TGTGCCAGCAGTTCCTTCCGCGGGAACCATGGCTACACCTTC
CASSSFRGNHGYTF
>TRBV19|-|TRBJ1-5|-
TGTGCCACCTCAATGAGAGATTATCAGCCCCAGCATTTT
CATSMRDYQPQHF
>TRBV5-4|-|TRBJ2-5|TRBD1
TGTGCCAGCAGCTCGACAGGGCCAGGCGAGACCCAGTACTTC
CASSSTGPGETQYF
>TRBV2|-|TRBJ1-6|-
TGTGCCAGCAGGGCAGACTTCTATAATTCACCCCTCCACTTT
CASRADFYNSPLHF
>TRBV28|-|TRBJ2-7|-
TGTGCCAGCAGTTTATCCAGTACGGGGTCGGGCGAGCAGTACTTC
CASSLSSTGSGEQYF
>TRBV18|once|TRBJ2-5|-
TGTGCCAGCTCATCGATGGGTCAAGAGACCCAGTACTTC
CASSSMGQETQYF
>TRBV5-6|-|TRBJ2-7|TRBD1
TGTGCCAGCAGCGCGGGCACAGGGGGAAGCTCCTACGAGCAGTACTTC
CASSAGTGGSSYEQYF
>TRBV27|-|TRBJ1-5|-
TGTGCCAGCAGTGGTCGGGAAGGTCAGCCCCAGCATTTT
CASSGREGQPQHF
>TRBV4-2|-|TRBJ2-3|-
TGTGCCAGCAGCCAAGGGTCGGGGAGAGAACGGGCAGATACGCAGTATTTT
CASSQGSGRERADTQYF
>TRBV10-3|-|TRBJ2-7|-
TGTGCCATCAGGGACGGGACCGAGACCTACGAGCAGTACTTC
CAIRDGTETYEQYF
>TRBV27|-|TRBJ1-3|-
TGTGCCAGCAAGGCAGGGAGCTCTGGAAACACCATATATTTT
CASKAGSSGNTIYF
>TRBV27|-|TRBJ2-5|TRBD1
TGTGCCAGCAGACCCGGGACAGGAACTGGGGGGACCCAGTACTTC
CASRPGTGTGGTQYF
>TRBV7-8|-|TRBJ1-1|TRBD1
TGTGCCAGCAGCTCAACGACAGGGGCGACTGAAGCTTTCTTT
CASSSTTGATEAFF
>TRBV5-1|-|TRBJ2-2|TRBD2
TGCGCCAGCACACGGGATGGACTAGCGGGATTGGAATATTCCACCGGGGAGCTGTTTTTT
CASTRDGLAGLEYSTGELFF
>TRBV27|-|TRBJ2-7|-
TGTGCCAGCTCGTCCGGGGCTCCTACCCTACGAGAGCAGTACTTC
CASSSGAPTLREQYF
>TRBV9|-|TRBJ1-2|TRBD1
TGTGCCAGCAGCGCTCGGACAGGCGGGCGGGACTATGGCTACACCTTC
CASSARTGGRDYGYTF
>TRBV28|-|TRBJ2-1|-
TGTGCCAGCAGTTTAACTGGGTTACAGTTCTTC
CASSLTGLQFF
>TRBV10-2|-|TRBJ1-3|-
TGCGCCAGCAATCAAGTGGGCCCTGGAAACACCATATATTTT
CASNQVGPGNTIYF
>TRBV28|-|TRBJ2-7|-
TGTGCCAGCAGTCTCACAAGCACCTACGAGCAGTACTTC
CASSLTSTYEQYF
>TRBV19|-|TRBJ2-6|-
TGTGCCAGTAGTATTGGTTCTGGGGTCACTGGGGCCAACGTCCTGACTTTC
CASSIGSGVTGANVLTF
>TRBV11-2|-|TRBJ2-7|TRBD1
TGTGCCAGCAGCCCCAGACAGGGGGCAGACGAGCAGTACTTC
CASSPRQGADEQYF
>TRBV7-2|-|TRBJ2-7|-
TGTGCCAGCAGCTTGCAATCGGGACCCCCACCTCTTGAGCAGTACTTC
CASSLQSGPPPLEQYF
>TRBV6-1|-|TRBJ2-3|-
TGTGCCAGCAGTGGGCGGGAAGGGGATACGCAGTATTTT
CASSGREGDTQYF
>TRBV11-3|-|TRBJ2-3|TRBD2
TGTGCCAGCAGCTCTGGACTAGCGGGAGGAGGGGATACGCAGTATTTT
CASSSGLAGGGDTQYF
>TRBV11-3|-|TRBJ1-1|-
TGTGCCAGCAGTCTTACAGGGAACACTGAAGCTTTCTTT
CASSLTGNTEAFF
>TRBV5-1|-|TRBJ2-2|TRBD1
TGCGCCAGCAGCTACGCCACCGGGACAGGGAACACCGGGGAGCTGTTTTTT
CASSYATGTGNTGELFF
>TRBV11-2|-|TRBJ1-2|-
TGTGCCAGCAGCTTAGACAGGGGAGGAGGGGACACCTTC
CASSLDRGGGDTF
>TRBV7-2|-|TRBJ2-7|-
TGTGCCAGCAGCTTAATAGTTACCAACTCCTACGAGCAGTACTTC
CASSLIVTNSYEQYF
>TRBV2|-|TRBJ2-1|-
TGTGCCAGCAGTGGTCAGGGGATTGGAAATGAGCAGTTCTTC
CASSGQGIGNEQFF
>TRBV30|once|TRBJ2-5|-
TGTGCCTGGAGCGCCCAACTTCCGACCCAGTACTTC
CAWSAQLPTQYF
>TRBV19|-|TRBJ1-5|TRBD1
TGTGCCAGTAGGGACCGCGGGACAGCTGTAATTCGCAATCAGCCCCAGCATTTT
CASRDRGTAVIRNQPQHF
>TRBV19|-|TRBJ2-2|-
TGTGCCAGTAGTGTCGCAGGGTTTTTCGGCGGGGAGCTGTTTTTT
CASSVAGFFGGELFF
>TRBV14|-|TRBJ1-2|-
TGTGCCAGCAGCCAAGGGCGAATGGATTCGGTAGGCTACACCTTC
CASSQGRMDSVGYTF
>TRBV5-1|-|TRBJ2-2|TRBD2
TGCGCCAGCAGCTTGGCCGGCCCAGCGGGAGGGCCAACCGGGGAGCTGTTTTTT
CASSLAGPAGGPTGELFF
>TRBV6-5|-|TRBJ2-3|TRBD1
TGTGCCAGCTCATGGACAGGGGCGAACACAGATACGCAGTATTTT
CASSWTGANTDTQYF
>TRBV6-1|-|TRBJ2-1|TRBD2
TGTGCCAGCAGTGAAGGAACCTTCCCCTTAGCGGGGGGGGCTTCCTACAATGAGCAGTTCTTC
CASSEGTFPLAGGASYNEQFF
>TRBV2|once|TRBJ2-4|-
TGTGCCACAGGGGTAGCCAAAAACATTCAGTACTTC
CATGVAKNIQYF
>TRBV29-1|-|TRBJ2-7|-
TGCAGCGTCCAGGTTCAGAATGTTGGGGAGCAGTACTTC
CSVQVQNVGEQYF
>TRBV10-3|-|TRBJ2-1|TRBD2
TGTGCCATCAGTTTAGCGGGGTTTGGTTACAATGAGCAGTTCTTC
CAISLAGFGYNEQFF
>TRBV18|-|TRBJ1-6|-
TGTGCCAGCTCACCAGGCGCTTATAATTCACCCCTCCACTTT
CASSPGAYNSPLHF
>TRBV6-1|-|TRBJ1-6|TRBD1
TGTGCCAGCAGTCTGGCGGGACAGAGTAATTCACCCCTCCACTTT
CASSLAGQSNSPLHF
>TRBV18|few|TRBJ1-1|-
TGTGCCAGCTCTCCCATAGACAGGTCAATCGAAGCTTTCTTT
CASSPIDRSIEAFF